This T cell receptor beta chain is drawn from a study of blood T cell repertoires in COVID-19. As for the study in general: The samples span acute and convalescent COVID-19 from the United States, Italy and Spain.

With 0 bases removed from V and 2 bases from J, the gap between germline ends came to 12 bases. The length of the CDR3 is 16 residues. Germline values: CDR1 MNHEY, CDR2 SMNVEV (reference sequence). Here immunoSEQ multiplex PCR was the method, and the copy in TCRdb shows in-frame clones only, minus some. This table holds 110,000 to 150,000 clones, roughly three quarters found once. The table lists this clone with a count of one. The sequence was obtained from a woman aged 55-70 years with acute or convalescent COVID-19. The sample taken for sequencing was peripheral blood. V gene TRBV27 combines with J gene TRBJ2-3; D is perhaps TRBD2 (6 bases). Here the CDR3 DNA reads TGTGCCAGCAGTTTATCGGGGAGGCTAGCCACAGATACGCAGTATTTT. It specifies CASSLSGRLATDTQYF.